The sequence of this T cell receptor beta chain was determined in a study of CD8 T cells in Susac syndrome. The CDR3 contains 15 residues. V was pared by 8 bases and J by 0 bases, with 14 bases between. Germline V CDR1 and CDR2: SNHLY, FYNNEI. Random hexamers were used to reverse transcribe 0.5 to 1 ug of RNA. One entry per CDR3 protein results from TCRdb running MiXCR on the immunoSEQ multiplex PCR reads. The profile shows about 180,000 distinct CDR3 sequences, approximately 94% of them singletons. The sequencing sample was made of CD4+ T cells from PBMCs. The receptor comes from a human donor with Susac syndrome. The chain links TRBV2 to TRBJ1-5; TRBD1 might be the D (5 bases). Here the CDR3 DNA reads TGTGCCAGCCGGAAGGGGTGGAATAGCAATCAGCCCCAGCATTTT. Translating it yields CASRKGWNSNQPQHF.